Presented here are 8 T cell receptor beta chains from one specimen sequenced in a study of graft-versus-host responses after intestinal transplantation. Antigen specificity for these receptors is unknown. Clones were read by immunoSEQ multiplex PCR, and TCRdb kept only the in-frame ones, dropping some. The table has about 89,000 clones, roughly 91% seen once. The source was unstimulated CD8+ T cells sorted from spleen or lymph node cells, collected before intestinal transplant. These receptors originate from a human donor who received an intestinal transplant.

To note about this clone: Other DNA sequences in this specimen translate into the identical CDR3. The CDR3 coding sequence is TGTGCCAGCAGCTTAGTGCTGGGACAGACTCATTACGAGCAGTACTTC. Its translation: CASSLVLGQTHYEQYF. This sequence joins TRBV7-9 and TRBJ2-7, with 7 nucleotides matching TRBD1. The CDR3 contains 16 residues. From germline, CDR1 is SEHNR and CDR2 FQNEAQ (reference sequence). V dropped 1 base and J dropped 4; count of bases not matched to a gene: 10.

CDR3 DNA: TGCAGCGTTGAATCCTGGGAGCGGGGGGGCCGGAATGAGCAGTTCTTC. This gives the protein CSVESWERGGRNEQFF. This sequence joins TRBV29-1 and TRBJ2-1; 10 nucleotides line up with TRBD2. Germline CDR1 reads SQVTM; CDR2 reads ANQGSEA. The V and J ends lost 2 bases and 7 bases, in that order; junction bases with no gene match: 11. The CDR3 is 16 residues long.

The rearrangement uses TRBV15 and TRBJ2-1, with TRBD1 matching 8 bases. V lost 3 bases to trimming and J lost 8 bases; unmatched junction nucleotides: 12. From germline, CDR1 is LNHNV and CDR2 YYDKDF (reference sequence). The CDR3 consists of 16 residues. The CDR3, as DNA: TGTGCCACCAGCAGCGTCCACGGACAGGGTGTCGATGAGCAGTTCTTC. Residues: CATSSVHGQGVDEQFF.

This chain joins TRBV27 and TRBJ1-4; D gene ambiguous. CDR1 is MNHEY and CDR2 is SMNVEV in the germline V gene (reference sequence). The V gene lost 2 bases and the J gene lost 6 bases, with 10 bases spanning the gap. The CDR3 is made up of 14 amino acids. The DNA for the CDR3 is TGTGCCAGCAGTTTAATAGGCGGGGATGAAAAACTGTTTTTT. This sequence encodes CASSLIGGDEKLFF.

J is TRBJ2-1 and V is TRBV19, with D possibly matching TRBD2 (6 bases). CDR1 is LNHDA and CDR2 is SQIVND in the germline V gene (reference sequence). V gave up 3 bases and J gave up 3 bases, with 6 bases separating them. The CDR3 has 13 residues. CDR3 loop: CASSMGGYNEQFF. CDR3 coding DNA: TGTGCCAGTAGTATGGGGGGCTACAATGAGCAGTTCTTC.

The rearrangement links TRBV12-5 to TRBJ2-1; unclear D gene. From germline, CDR1 is LGHNT and CDR2 FRNRAP. The CDR3 totals 12 residues. Between the trimmed V and J ends, which lost 3 bases and 9 bases, there was a span of 9 bases. CDR3 coding DNA: TGTGCTAGTGGTTTTCCCCCGGGTGAGCAGTTCTTC. Translated: CASGFPPGEQFF.

The chain couples TRBV4-3 to TRBJ1-1, with 9 bases aligning to TRBD1. This CDR3 comprises 16 residues. CDR1 and CDR2 from the germline V gene are LGHNA and YSLEER. Trimming took 4 bases from V and 1 from J; bases not matched to a gene: 7. CDR3 residues: CASSRHRGRGNTEAFF. The DNA for the CDR3 is TGCGCCAGCAGCCGTCACAGGGGGCGCGGGAACACTGAAGCTTTCTTT.

The chain carries TRBV20-1 and TRBJ1-2; the D is unclear. Trimming stripped 0 bases from V and 10 bases from J, with 9 bases between. Germline V gene lookup returns CDR1 DFQATT and CDR2 SNEGSKA (reference sequence). The CDR3 runs to 11 residues. CDR3 sequence (DNA): TGCAGTGCTAGAGATCGAGGTCCCTACACCTTC. Translating gives CSARDRGPYTF.